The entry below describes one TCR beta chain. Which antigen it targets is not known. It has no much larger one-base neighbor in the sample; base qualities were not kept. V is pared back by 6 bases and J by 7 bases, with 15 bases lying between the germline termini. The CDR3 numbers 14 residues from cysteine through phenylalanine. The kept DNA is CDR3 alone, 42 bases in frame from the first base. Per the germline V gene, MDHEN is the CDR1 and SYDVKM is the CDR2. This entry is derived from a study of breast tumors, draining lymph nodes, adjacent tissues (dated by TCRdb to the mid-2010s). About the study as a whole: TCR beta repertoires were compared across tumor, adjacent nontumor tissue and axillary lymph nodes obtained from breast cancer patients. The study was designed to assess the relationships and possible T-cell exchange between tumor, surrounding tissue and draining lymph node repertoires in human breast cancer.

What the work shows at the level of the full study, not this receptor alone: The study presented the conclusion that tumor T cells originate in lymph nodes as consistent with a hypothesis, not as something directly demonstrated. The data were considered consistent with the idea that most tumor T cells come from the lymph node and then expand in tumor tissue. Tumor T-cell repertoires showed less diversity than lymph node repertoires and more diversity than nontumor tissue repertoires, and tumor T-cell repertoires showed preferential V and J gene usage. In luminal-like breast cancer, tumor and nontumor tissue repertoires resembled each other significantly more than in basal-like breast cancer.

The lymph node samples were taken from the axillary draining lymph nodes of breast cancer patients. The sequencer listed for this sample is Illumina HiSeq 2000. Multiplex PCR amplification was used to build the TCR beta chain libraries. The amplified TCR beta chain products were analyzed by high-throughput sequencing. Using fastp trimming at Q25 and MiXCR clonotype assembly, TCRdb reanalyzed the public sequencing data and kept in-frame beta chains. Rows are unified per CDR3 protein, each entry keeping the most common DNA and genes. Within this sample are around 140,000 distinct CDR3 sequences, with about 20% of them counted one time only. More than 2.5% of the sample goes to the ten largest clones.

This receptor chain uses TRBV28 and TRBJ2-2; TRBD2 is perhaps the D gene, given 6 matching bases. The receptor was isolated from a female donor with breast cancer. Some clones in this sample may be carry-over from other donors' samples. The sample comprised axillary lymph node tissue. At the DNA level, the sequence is TGTGCCAGCAGGGGACTTGGGGCCGACGGGGAGCTGTTTTTT. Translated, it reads CASRGLGADGELFF. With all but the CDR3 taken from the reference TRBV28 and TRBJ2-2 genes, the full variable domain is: DVKVTQSSRYLVKRTGEKVFLECVQDMDHENMFWYRQDPGLGLRLIYFSYDVKMKEKGDIPEGYSVSREKKERFSLILESASTNQTSMYLCASRGLGADGELFFGEGSRLTVL.